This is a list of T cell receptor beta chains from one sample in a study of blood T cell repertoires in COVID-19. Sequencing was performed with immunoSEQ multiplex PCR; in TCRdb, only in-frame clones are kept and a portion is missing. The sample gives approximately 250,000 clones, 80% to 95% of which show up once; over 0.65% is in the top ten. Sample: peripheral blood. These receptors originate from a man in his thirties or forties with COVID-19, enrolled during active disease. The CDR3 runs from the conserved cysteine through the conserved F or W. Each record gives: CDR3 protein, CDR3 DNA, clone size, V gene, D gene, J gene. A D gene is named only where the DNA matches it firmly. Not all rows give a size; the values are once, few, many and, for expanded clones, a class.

CDR3aa: CASSGTGWADTQYF
CDR3nt: TGTGCCAGCAGCGGGACAGGCTGGGCAGATACGCAGTATTTT
abundance: -
v_gene: TRBV6-4
d_gene: TRBD1
j_gene: TRBJ2-3

CDR3aa: CASSEISSGNTIYF
CDR3nt: TGTGCCAGCAGTGAAATCTCCTCTGGAAACACCATATATTTT
abundance: -
v_gene: TRBV25-1
d_gene: -
j_gene: TRBJ1-3

CDR3aa: CASGLGPGSTSPLHF
CDR3nt: TGTGCTAGTGGTTTGGGACCGGGTAGCACTTCACCCCTCCACTTT
abundance: -
v_gene: TRBV12-5
d_gene: -
j_gene: TRBJ1-6

CDR3aa: CASSASGTVNTEAFF
CDR3nt: TGTGCCAGCAGCGCATCCGGGACAGTTAACACTGAAGCTTTCTTT
abundance: -
v_gene: TRBV7-2
d_gene: TRBD1
j_gene: TRBJ1-1

CDR3aa: CASSPTGGGSPLHF
CDR3nt: TGTGCCAGCAGCCCAACAGGGGGCGGTTCACCCCTCCACTTT
abundance: -
v_gene: TRBV7-6
d_gene: TRBD1
j_gene: TRBJ1-6

CDR3aa: CASSSLRDSYEQYF
CDR3nt: TGTGCCAGCTCATCACTCCGGGACAGCTACGAGCAGTACTTC
abundance: -
v_gene: TRBV18
d_gene: TRBD1
j_gene: TRBJ2-7

CDR3aa: CASRANLRTDSNQPQHF
CDR3nt: TGCGCCAGCAGAGCAAACCTTCGGACAGATAGCAATCAGCCCCAGCATTTT
abundance: -
v_gene: TRBV10-2
d_gene: -
j_gene: TRBJ1-5

CDR3aa: CAWSVYTDTEAFF
CDR3nt: TGTGCCTGGAGTGTCTATACGGACACTGAAGCTTTCTTT
abundance: -
v_gene: TRBV30
d_gene: -
j_gene: TRBJ1-1

CDR3aa: CASSLAPSAGELFF
CDR3nt: TGTGCCAGCAGCTTGGCTCCTAGCGCCGGGGAGCTGTTTTTT
abundance: -
v_gene: TRBV5-4
d_gene: -
j_gene: TRBJ2-2

CDR3aa: CASTGPPGQREGGYTF
CDR3nt: TGTGCCAGCACGGGGCCCCCGGGACAAAGGGAGGGTGGCTACACCTTC
abundance: -
v_gene: TRBV5-4
d_gene: -
j_gene: TRBJ1-2

CDR3aa: CASSVEDSYNSPLHF
CDR3nt: TGTGCCAGCAGTGTAGAGGACAGCTATAATTCACCCCTCCACTTT
abundance: -
v_gene: TRBV2
d_gene: -
j_gene: TRBJ1-6

CDR3aa: CASSSAGGRTDTEAFF
CDR3nt: TGTGCCAGCAGTTCGGCGGGAGGCAGGACCGACACTGAAGCTTTCTTT
abundance: -
v_gene: TRBV6-5
d_gene: -
j_gene: TRBJ1-1

CDR3aa: CASAGPATNEKLFF
CDR3nt: TGTGCCAGCGCAGGGCCGGCAACTAATGAAAAACTGTTTTTT
abundance: -
v_gene: TRBV13
d_gene: -
j_gene: TRBJ1-4

CDR3aa: CASTTGGYGYTF
CDR3nt: TGTGCCAGTACCACAGGGGGCTATGGCTACACCTTC
abundance: -
v_gene: TRBV19
d_gene: TRBD1
j_gene: TRBJ1-2

CDR3aa: CASSLGQASNEKLFF
CDR3nt: TGTGCCAGCAGTCTAGGACAGGCTTCTAATGAAAAACTGTTTTTT
abundance: -
v_gene: TRBV6-5
d_gene: TRBD1
j_gene: TRBJ1-4

CDR3aa: CASSLSAGARETQYF
CDR3nt: TGCGCCAGCAGCTTGTCAGCGGGGGCGCGGGAGACCCAGTACTTC
abundance: once
v_gene: TRBV5-1
d_gene: TRBD2
j_gene: TRBJ2-5

CDR3aa: CASSLLAESYEQYF
CDR3nt: TGTGCCAGCAGTTTACTAGCTGAGTCCTACGAGCAGTACTTC
abundance: once
v_gene: TRBV27
d_gene: -
j_gene: TRBJ2-7

CDR3aa: CSVDFTGTSGANVLTF
CDR3nt: TGCAGCGTTGATTTTACAGGAACCTCTGGGGCCAACGTCCTGACTTTC
abundance: -
v_gene: TRBV29-1
d_gene: -
j_gene: TRBJ2-6

CDR3aa: CSASSSGGPSYNEQFF
CDR3nt: TGCAGTGCTAGTTCCAGCGGGGGCCCCTCCTACAATGAGCAGTTCTTC
abundance: -
v_gene: TRBV20-1
d_gene: TRBD2
j_gene: TRBJ2-1

CDR3aa: CASSPDRGRLRGYTF
CDR3nt: TGTGCCAGCAGCCCGGACAGGGGGCGTCTCCGTGGCTACACCTTC
abundance: -
v_gene: TRBV7-9
d_gene: TRBD1
j_gene: TRBJ1-2

CDR3aa: CASSLGTVSNQPQHF
CDR3nt: TGTGCCAGCAGCTTAGGGACAGTTAGCAATCAGCCCCAGCATTTT
abundance: few
v_gene: TRBV5-6
d_gene: TRBD1
j_gene: TRBJ1-5

CDR3aa: CASLDLWEETQYF
CDR3nt: TGTGCCAGCCTAGATCTCTGGGAAGAGACCCAGTACTTC
abundance: -
v_gene: TRBV7-2
d_gene: -
j_gene: TRBJ2-5

CDR3aa: CASSPPSHGYTF
CDR3nt: TGTGCCAGCTCACCACCGAGTCATGGCTACACCTTC
abundance: -
v_gene: TRBV18
d_gene: -
j_gene: TRBJ1-2